The 25 T cell receptor beta chains below come from one sample, sequenced in a study of spatial heterogeneity in lung cancer. Findings and limits, study-wide: It was found that expanded intratumoral alpha and beta TCR counts tracked tumor mutation counts.

Time point here: sample taken at primary tumor resection. Via MiXCR, TCRdb re-called the 5' RACE reads, giving one row per CDR3 protein. The table records 3,600 or so distinct CDR3 sequences, approximately 8% of them present only once. These TCRs are of unknown antigen specificity. The sequenced sample was lung tumor tissue, obtained at surgery. All receptors derive from a male donor with early-stage non-small cell lung cancer.

This clonotype counts as medium-sized. As DNA, the CDR3 is TGTGCCAGCAGCTTAGGGTCTAGCGGGAGTACAGATACGCAGTATTTT. The encoded protein is CASSLGSSGSTDTQYF. This rearrangement joins TRBV7-2 to TRBJ2-3, with 10 bases that match TRBD2. This CDR3 contains 16 residues. Germline V gene lookup returns CDR1 SGHTA and CDR2 FQGNSA. The V and J ends lost 1 base and 3 bases, in that order; junction bases with no gene match: 4.

By frequency in the sample, this clonotype is medium-sized. The J gene is TRBJ2-7, the V gene TRBV7-6; 7 bases are shared with TRBD1. The germline CDR1 and CDR2 sequences are SGHVS and FNYEAQ. The J segment lost 0 bases and the V segment lost 11 bases, leaving 7 bases of the junction unmatched. The CDR3 length is 13 residues. As DNA, the CDR3 is TGTGCCTCCCAACCAGGGGGCTCCTACGAGCAGTACTTC. It encodes CASQPGGSYEQYF.

The chain recombines TRBV5-1 with TRBJ2-2; D remains unclear. The germline V gene has CDR1 SGHRS and CDR2 YFSETQ. The CDR3 loop spans 17 amino acids. The germline V and J ends were trimmed by 2 bases and 4 bases, with 18 bases remaining between them. The CDR3 region is CASSFGELPPPTGELFF. CDR3 DNA sequence: TGCGCCAGCAGCTTTGGAGAGCTGCCGCCGCCCACCGGGGAGCTGTTTTTT.

This clonotype is medium-sized by share. V is TRBV5-4 and J is TRBJ2-2; TRBD2 matches 12 bases. V lost 2 bases to trimming and J lost 1 base; unmatched junction nucleotides: 9. The CDR3 runs 19 residues. Per germline, CDR1 SGHNT and CDR2 YYREEE (reference sequence). The DNA of the CDR3 is TGTGCCAGCAGCTTTTCTAGCGGGGGGGGCCGAGGGAACACCGGGGAGCTGTTTTTT. Translated: CASSFSSGGGRGNTGELFF.

This clonotype is large (0.1 to 1%) by share. V usage is TRBV7-2 and J usage is TRBJ2-5; unclear D gene. The CDR3 loop spans 13 amino acids. Per germline, CDR1 SGHTA and CDR2 FQGNSA. Trimming left V 6 bases short and J 3 bases short, with 11 bases between. The CDR3 DNA is TGTGCCAGCAGACCACGCTCCGAAGAGACCCAGTACTTC. Translated: CASRPRSEETQYF.

This clonotype has a count of ten or more. The genes are TRBV3-1 and TRBJ2-2; 9 bases are a match to TRBD2. This CDR3 has 16 amino acids. Trimming at V came to 3 bases and at J to 1 base, leaving 3 bases not matched to a gene. CDR1 is LGHDT, CDR2 YNNKEL, per germline (reference sequence). CDR3 in amino acids: CASSHPSGVNTGELFF. In nucleotides, the CDR3 is TGTGCCAGCAGCCATCCTAGCGGGGTGAACACCGGGGAGCTGTTTTTT.

This clonotype is medium-sized (0.01 to 0.1%). The gene calls are TRBV20-1 and TRBJ2-7; possibly TRBD2 for D (6 bases). The CDR3 totals 13 residues. Trimming shortened V by 7 bases and J by 4 bases, and 17 bases separated the two germline ends. The germline gives CDR1 DFQATT, CDR2 SNEGSKA (reference sequence). The CDR3 DNA sequence: TGCAGTGTTGGCCGGGACTCTTATTACGAGCAGTACTTC. It translates to CSVGRDSYYEQYF.

Written as DNA, the CDR3 is TGTGCCAGCAGCACAGAGATTTACATGAACACTGAAGCTTTCTTT. This codes for CASSTEIYMNTEAFF. The chain recombines TRBV12-3 or TRBV12-4 with TRBJ1-1; D is ambiguous. The ends were cut back, 6 bases at V and 0 bases at J, with 14 bases in the middle. The CDR3 loop spans 15 amino acids.

By frequency in the sample, this clonotype is medium-sized. V and J are TRBV12-3 or TRBV12-4 and TRBJ1-1, with 11 bases matching TRBD1. V was clipped by 6 bases and J by 10 bases; unmatched bases: 13. CDR3 length: 15 residues. CDR3: CASRPGQGASTRAFF. In DNA, the CDR3 is TGTGCCAGCAGGCCCGGACAGGGGGCGAGTACAAGAGCTTTCTTT.

This clonotype ranks as medium-sized. V and J are TRBV20-1 and TRBJ2-3; a possible D gene is TRBD2 (6 bases). The length of the CDR3 is 15 residues. Trimming took 6 bases from V and 7 from J, leaving 23 bases between them. Germline V gene lookup returns CDR1 DFQATT and CDR2 SNEGSKA (reference sequence). This CDR3 is CSAFNPGTSTYTQYF. The CDR3 bases are TGCAGTGCCTTCAACCCCGGGACTTCTACCTATACGCAGTATTTT.

There are a few counts of this clonotype. The genes are TRBV21-1 and TRBJ2-5; the table calls TRBD1, which could not be checked here. TRBV21-1 is a known pseudogene. There are 13 residues in the CDR3. The CDR3 spells CASFRDKQETQYF. In DNA, the CDR3 is TGTGCCAGCTTCAGGGACAAACAAGAGACCCAGTACTTC.

This clonotype rates as medium-sized. The V gene is TRBV7-8, the J gene TRBJ2-6; 7 nucleotides line up with TRBD2. V shed 3 bases, J shed 5 bases, and the junction held 4 bases outside the gene matches. Germline CDR1 reads SGHVS; CDR2 reads FQNEAQ. This CDR3 has 15 residues. CDR3 loop: CASSFRLARANVLTF. The CDR3, as DNA: TGTGCCAGCAGCTTTAGACTAGCCCGGGCCAACGTCCTGACTTTC.

Relative to its sample, this clonotype is medium-sized. This rearrangement joins TRBV28 to TRBJ2-2, with D possibly matching TRBD2 (6 bases). Germline loops: CDR1 MDHEN, CDR2 SYDVKM. The CDR3 runs to 16 residues. V was trimmed by 7 bases and J by 2 bases, leaving 17 bases between them. The CDR3 DNA is TGTGCCAGCATTCTTAGGATAGCGGCTAACACCGGGGAGCTGTTTTTT. It codes for CASILRIAANTGELFF. Full variable domain (missing parts from reference TRBV28 and TRBJ2-2): DVKVTQSSRYLVKRTGEKVFLECVQDMDHENMFWYRQDPGLGLRLIYFSYDVKMKEKGDIPEGYSVSREKKERFSLILESASTNQTSMYLCASILRIAANTGELFFGEGSRLTVL.

This clonotype is judged medium-sized. CDR3 loop: CASSPGSYNSPLHF. The CDR3 nucleotides read TGTGCCAGCAGTCCGGGCTCCTATAATTCACCCCTCCACTTT. The V and J genes are TRBV27 and TRBJ1-6; D is undetermined. CDR1 and CDR2 (germline): MNHEY, SMNVEV (reference sequence). Trimming removed 5 bases at V and 0 bases at J, with 5 bases between. The CDR3 is 14 residues long.

This clonotype qualifies as medium-sized. The chain is built from TRBV19 and TRBJ2-3, with D perhaps being TRBD1 or TRBD2 (5 bases each). The germline V gene encodes CDR1 LNHDA and CDR2 SQIVND (reference sequence). Trimming left V 6 bases short and J 1 base short, with 17 bases between. This CDR3 is 16 amino acids long. The CDR3 DNA sequence: TGTGCCAGTAGCCGTATGAGGGGCTCTGGCACAGATACGCAGTATTTT. It codes for CASSRMRGSGTDTQYF.

This clonotype qualifies as medium-sized. The chain carries TRBV5-1 and TRBJ2-5; TRBD1 agrees at 11 bases. The CDR3 is 15 residues long. Per the germline V gene, CDR1 is SGHRS and CDR2 is YFSETQ. J was trimmed by 3 bases and V by 3 bases; bases with no gene match: 4. CDR3 residues: CASSWTGGGKETQYF. The DNA of the CDR3 is TGCGCCAGCAGCTGGACAGGGGGCGGGAAAGAGACCCAGTACTTC.

By its share, this clonotype is medium-sized. CDR3 loop: CASSYSTGAAFNEQFF. The DNA for the CDR3 is TGTGCCAGCAGTTACTCGACAGGTGCGGCCTTCAATGAGCAGTTCTTC. The chain recombines TRBV6-5 with TRBJ2-1, with TRBD1 as a possible D gene (6 bases). Looked up from germline, CDR1 is MNHEY and CDR2 is SVGAGI. The V gene lost 0 bases and the J gene lost 6 bases, with 15 bases spanning the gap. There are 16 residues in the CDR3.

By its share, this clonotype is medium-sized. This rearrangement joins TRBV9 to TRBJ2-7; 7 nucleotides line up with TRBD2. V shed 5 bases, J shed 2 bases, and the junction held 13 bases outside the gene matches. The CDR3 runs to 16 residues. Germline V gene data show CDR1 as SGDLS and CDR2 as YYNGEE. CDR3 region: CASSRSAPGTTYEQYF. Written as DNA, the CDR3 is TGTGCCAGCAGTCGATCTGCCCCCGGGACTACCTACGAGCAGTACTTC.

The V call is TRBV7-2, the J call TRBJ1-5; no definite D call. CDR1 and CDR2 from the germline V gene are SGHTA and FQGNSA. CDR3 length equals 13 residues. V lost 5 bases to trimming and J lost 5 bases, with 10 bases between them. The CDR3 loop reads CASSVGYDQPQHF. The CDR3 DNA reads TGTGCCAGCAGCGTAGGGTATGATCAGCCCCAGCATTTT. Looking up the rest from reference TRBV7-2 and TRBJ1-5 gives the full variable domain: GAGVSQSPSNKVTEKGKDVELRCDPISGHTALYWYRQSLGQGLEFLIYFQGNSAPDKSGLPSDRFSAERTGGSVSTLTIQRTQQEDSAVYLCASSVGYDQPQHFGDGTRLSIL.

This clonotype is labeled as medium-sized. The chain has TRBV6-2 or TRBV6-3 and TRBJ2-1, with a possible D match to TRBD1 (6 bases). The CDR3 extends over 14 amino acids. Germline CDR1 MNHEY, CDR2 SVGEGT. The V end lost 6 bases, the J end lost 3 bases, and 12 bases lay between the germline ends. The CDR3 nucleotides are TGTGCCAGCAGAATGGACAGCGACTACAATGAGCAGTTCTTC. Translation gives CASRMDSDYNEQFF.

By share, this clonotype counts as medium-sized. The chain recombines TRBV28 with TRBJ1-4; D is ambiguous. Germline loops: CDR1 MDHEN, CDR2 SYDVKM. V was shortened by 4 bases and J by 2 bases, with 11 bases between the two germline ends. The length of the CDR3 is 15 residues. In nucleotides, the CDR3 is TGTGCCAGCAGTTCCCGGCTGGGCACTAATGAAAAACTGTTTTTT. This codes for CASSSRLGTNEKLFF. Filled out from reference TRBV28 and TRBJ1-4, the complete variable domain reads DVKVTQSSRYLVKRTGEKVFLECVQDMDHENMFWYRQDPGLGLRLIYFSYDVKMKEKGDIPEGYSVSREKKERFSLILESASTNQTSMYLCASSSRLGTNEKLFFGSGTQLSVL.

This clonotype ranks as medium-sized. V usage is TRBV12-3 or TRBV12-4 and J usage is TRBJ1-1; no reliable D call. The CDR3 is made up of 12 amino acids. V was trimmed by 2 bases and J by 6 bases, leaving 7 bases between them. CDR3 sequence reads: CASSLFAAEAFF. For the CDR3, the DNA is TGTGCCAGCAGTTTATTTGCGGCTGAAGCTTTCTTT.

Judged by abundance, this clonotype is medium-sized. The chain is built from TRBV7-9 and TRBJ2-2; D is unresolved. CDR1 and CDR2 (germline): SEHNR, FQNEAQ (reference sequence). V lost 3 bases to trimming and J lost 6 bases, with 5 bases between them. The CDR3 covers 12 residues. The CDR3 bases are TGTGCCAGCAGCTTCGGGCCCGGGGAGCTGTTTTTT. It specifies CASSFGPGELFF.

This clonotype came up a few times. A much larger clone lies one base from this, so it may be a read error. This sequence joins TRBV20-1 and TRBJ2-5, with D possibly being TRBD1 or TRBD2 (5 bases each). Trimming took 6 bases from V and 4 from J, leaving 18 bases between them. This CDR3 spans 14 amino acids. Germline V CDR1 and CDR2: DFQATT, SNEGSKA (reference sequence). In DNA, the CDR3 is TGCAGTGCGCCTATACTAGTGGGGGTAGAGACCCAGTACTTC. It is translated as CSAPILVGVETQYF.

At least ten counts were recorded for this clonotype. The rearrangement joins TRBV28 to TRBJ2-7; 9 bases match TRBD2. The CDR3 sequence is 15 residues long. From germline, CDR1 is MDHEN and CDR2 SYDVKM. Trimming took 2 bases from V and 2 from J; bases not matched to a gene: 4. DNA for the CDR3: TGTGCCAGCAGTTTACTTGCGGGAGGGCCCTACGAGCAGTACTTC. It yields the protein CASSLLAGGPYEQYF.